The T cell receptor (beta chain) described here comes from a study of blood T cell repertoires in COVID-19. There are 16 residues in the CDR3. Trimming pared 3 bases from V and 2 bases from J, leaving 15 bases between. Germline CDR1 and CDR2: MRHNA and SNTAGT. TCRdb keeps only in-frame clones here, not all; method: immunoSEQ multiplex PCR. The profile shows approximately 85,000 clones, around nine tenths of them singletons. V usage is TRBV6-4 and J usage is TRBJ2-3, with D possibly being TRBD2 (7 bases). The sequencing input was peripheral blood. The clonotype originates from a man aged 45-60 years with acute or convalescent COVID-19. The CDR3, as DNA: TGTGCCAGCAGTGAGGGGGCGCGGGAGCACACAGATACGCAGTATTTT. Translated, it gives CASSEGAREHTDTQYF.